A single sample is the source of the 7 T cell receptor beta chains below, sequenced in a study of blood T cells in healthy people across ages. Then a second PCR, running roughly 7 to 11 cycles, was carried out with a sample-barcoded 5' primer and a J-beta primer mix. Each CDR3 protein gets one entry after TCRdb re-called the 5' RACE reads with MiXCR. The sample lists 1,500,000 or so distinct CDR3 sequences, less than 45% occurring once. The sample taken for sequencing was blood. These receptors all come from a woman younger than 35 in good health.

In DNA form, the CDR3 reads TGTGCCAGCAGTTTATCGCCCCCACGACTAGCGGGAGAAAGTACCTACGAGCAGTACTTC. Amino acids: CASSLSPPRLAGESTYEQYF. This chain links TRBV28 with TRBJ2-7; TRBD2 agrees at 12 bases. V lost 1 base, J lost 2 bases, and 15 bases stayed unmatched. The germline V gene encodes CDR1 MDHEN and CDR2 SYDVKM. The CDR3 covers 20 residues. Combining the CDR3 with reference TRBV28 and TRBJ2-7 gives the whole variable domain DVKVTQSSRYLVKRTGEKVFLECVQDMDHENMFWYRQDPGLGLRLIYFSYDVKMKEKGDIPEGYSVSREKKERFSLILESASTNQTSMYLCASSLSPPRLAGESTYEQYFGPGTRLTVT.

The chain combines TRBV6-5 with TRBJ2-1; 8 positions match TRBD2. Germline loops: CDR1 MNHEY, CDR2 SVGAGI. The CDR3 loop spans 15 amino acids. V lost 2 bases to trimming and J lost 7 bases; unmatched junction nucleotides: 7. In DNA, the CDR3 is TGTGCCAGCAGTTACAGGTCTAGCGGGTGGAATGAGCAGTTCTTC. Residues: CASSYRSSGWNEQFF.

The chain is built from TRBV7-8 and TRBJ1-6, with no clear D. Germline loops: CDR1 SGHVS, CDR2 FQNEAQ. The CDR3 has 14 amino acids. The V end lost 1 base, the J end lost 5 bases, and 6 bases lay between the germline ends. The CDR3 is CASSLEGNNSPLHF. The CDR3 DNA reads TGTGCCAGCAGCTTAGAAGGGAATAATTCACCCCTCCACTTT.

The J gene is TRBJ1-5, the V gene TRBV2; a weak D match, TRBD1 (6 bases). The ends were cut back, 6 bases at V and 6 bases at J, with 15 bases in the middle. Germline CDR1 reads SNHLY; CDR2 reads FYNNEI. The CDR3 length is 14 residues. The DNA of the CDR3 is TGTGCCAGCAGAGCTGGACAGTCAGGTCAGCCCCAGCATTTT. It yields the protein CASRAGQSGQPQHF.

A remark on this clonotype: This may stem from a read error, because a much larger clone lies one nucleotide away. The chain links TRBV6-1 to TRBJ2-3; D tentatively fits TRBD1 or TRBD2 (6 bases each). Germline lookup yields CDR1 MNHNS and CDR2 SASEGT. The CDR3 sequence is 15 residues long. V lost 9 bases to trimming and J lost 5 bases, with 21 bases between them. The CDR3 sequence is CASLFAGDSGDTQYF. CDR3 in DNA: TGTGCCAGTCTGTTTGCAGGGGACTCTGGAGATACGCAGTATTTT.

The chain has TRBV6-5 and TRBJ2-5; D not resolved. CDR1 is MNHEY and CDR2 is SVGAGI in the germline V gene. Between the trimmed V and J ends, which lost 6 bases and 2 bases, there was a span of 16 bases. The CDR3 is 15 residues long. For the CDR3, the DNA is TGTGCCAGCAGGATCTCGTTTACAACGCAAGAGACCCAGTACTTC. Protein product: CASRISFTTQETQYF.

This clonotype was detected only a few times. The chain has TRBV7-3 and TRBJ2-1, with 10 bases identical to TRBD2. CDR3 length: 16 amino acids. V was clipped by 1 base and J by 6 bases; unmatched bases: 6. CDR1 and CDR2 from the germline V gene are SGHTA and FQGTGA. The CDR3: CASSLNSLAGSNEQFF. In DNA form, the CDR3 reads TGTGCCAGCAGCTTAAACTCACTAGCGGGGTCCAATGAGCAGTTCTTC.